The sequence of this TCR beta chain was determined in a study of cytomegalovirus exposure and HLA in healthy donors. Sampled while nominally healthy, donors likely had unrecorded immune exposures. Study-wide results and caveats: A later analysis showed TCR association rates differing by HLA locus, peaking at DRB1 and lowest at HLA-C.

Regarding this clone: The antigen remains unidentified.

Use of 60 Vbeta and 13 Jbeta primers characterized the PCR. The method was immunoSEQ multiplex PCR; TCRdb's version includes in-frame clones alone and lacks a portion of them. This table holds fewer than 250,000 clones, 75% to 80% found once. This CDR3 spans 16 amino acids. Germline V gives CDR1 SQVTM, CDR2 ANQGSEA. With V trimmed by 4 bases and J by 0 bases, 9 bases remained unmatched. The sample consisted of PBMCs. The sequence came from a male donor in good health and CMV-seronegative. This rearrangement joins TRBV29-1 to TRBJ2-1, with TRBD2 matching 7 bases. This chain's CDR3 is CSVGSSGSSSYNEQFF. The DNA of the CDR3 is TGCAGCGTTGGAAGTAGCGGGTCAAGCTCCTACAATGAGCAGTTCTTC.